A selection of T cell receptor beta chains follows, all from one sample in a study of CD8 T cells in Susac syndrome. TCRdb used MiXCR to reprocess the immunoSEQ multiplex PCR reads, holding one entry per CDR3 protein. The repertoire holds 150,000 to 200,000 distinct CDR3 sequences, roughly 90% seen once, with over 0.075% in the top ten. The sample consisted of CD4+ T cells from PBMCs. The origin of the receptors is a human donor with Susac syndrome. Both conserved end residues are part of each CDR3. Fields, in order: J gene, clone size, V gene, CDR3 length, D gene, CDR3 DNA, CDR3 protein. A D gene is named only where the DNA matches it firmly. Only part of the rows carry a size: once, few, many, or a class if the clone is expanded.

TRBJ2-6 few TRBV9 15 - TGTGCCAGCAGCGTAGAAGGGTCTGGGGCCAACGTCCTGACTTTC CASSVEGSGANVLTF
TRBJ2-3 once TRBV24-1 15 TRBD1 TGTGCCACCAGTGAGGGACAGGCGGGCACAGATACGCAGTATTTT CATSEGQAGTDTQYF
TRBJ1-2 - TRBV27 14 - TGTGCCTCCAGACGCCCTGGGTATAACTATGGCTACACCTTC CASRRPGYNYGYTF
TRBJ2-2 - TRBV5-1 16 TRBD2 TGCGCCAGCCGCCGACTAGCGGGAGCGCACACCGGGGAGCTGTTTTTT CASRRLAGAHTGELFF
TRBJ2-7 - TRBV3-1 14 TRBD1 TGTGCCAGCAGCCAAGGAACAGGGGAAAACGAGCAGTACTTC CASSQGTGENEQYF
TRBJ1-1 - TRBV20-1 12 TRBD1 TGCAGTGCTAGAGGGACAGGAATTCAAGCTTTCTTT CSARGTGIQAFF
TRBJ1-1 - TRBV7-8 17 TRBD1 TGTGCCAGCAGTCGGCTGTTGACAGGGCCGATGTACACTGAAGCTTTCTTT CASSRLLTGPMYTEAFF
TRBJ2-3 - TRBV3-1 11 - TGTGCCAGCAGTCAGACAGATACGCAGTATTTT CASSQTDTQYF
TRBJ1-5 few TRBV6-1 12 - TGTGCCAGCAGTGAAAATGTGGAGCCCCAGCATTTT CASSENVEPQHF
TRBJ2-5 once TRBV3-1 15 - TGTGCCAGCAGCCAAACGACGACGATGAAAGAGACCCAGTACTTC CASSQTTTMKETQYF
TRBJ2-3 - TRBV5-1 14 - TGCGCCAGCAGCCCTTTAGCGGGCACAGATACGCAGTATTTT CASSPLAGTDTQYF
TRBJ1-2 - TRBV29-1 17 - TGCAGCGTTACTCAGGGAGTGGGTTGGGTTCGAAACTATGGCTACACCTTC CSVTQGVGWVRNYGYTF
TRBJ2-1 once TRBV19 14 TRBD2 TGTGCCAGTAGTCCTCCCGGGGGAGGGAATGAGCAGTTCTTC CASSPPGGGNEQFF
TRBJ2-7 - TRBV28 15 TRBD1 TGTGCCAGCAGATTGACCGGGACAGGGGGTAGGGAGCAGTACTTC CASRLTGTGGREQYF
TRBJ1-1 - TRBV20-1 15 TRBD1 TGCAGTGCTAGAGAACGACAGGGAGTAAGAACTGAAGCTTTCTTT CSARERQGVRTEAFF
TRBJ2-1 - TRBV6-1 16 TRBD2 TGTGCCAGCAGTGAAGTAGCGGGAGGGGGGCGAGGTGAGCAGTTCTTC CASSEVAGGGRGEQFF
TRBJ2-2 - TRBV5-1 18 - TGCGCCAGCAGCTTGTATACTTTCAGGGCCTGGAGGACCGGGGAGCTGTTTTTT CASSLYTFRAWRTGELFF
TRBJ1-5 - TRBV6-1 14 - TGTGCCAGCAGTAAGGTGGATAGCAATCAGCCCCAGCATTTT CASSKVDSNQPQHF
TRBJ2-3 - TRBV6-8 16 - TGTGCCAGCACCCAAGTGGGTCCCCCGAACACAGATACGCAGTATTTT CASTQVGPPNTDTQYF
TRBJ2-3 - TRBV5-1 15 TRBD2 TGCGCCAGCAGCTTGGTAGCGGGGGGGCGGGATACGCAGTATTTT CASSLVAGGRDTQYF
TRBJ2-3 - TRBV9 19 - TGTGCCAGCAGCGTAGACCCTGGGGCAGGGACTGGGGGAGAAGATACGCAGTATTTT CASSVDPGAGTGGEDTQYF
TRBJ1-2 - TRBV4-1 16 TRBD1 TGCGCCAGCAGCCAAGCCCCCCTGACAGGGCGCCTGGGCTACACCTTC CASSQAPLTGRLGYTF
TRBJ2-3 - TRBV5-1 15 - TGCGCCAGCAGCTTGCCCCTAGCGAGCACAGATACGCAGTATTTT CASSLPLASTDTQYF
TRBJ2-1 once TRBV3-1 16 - TGTGCCAGCAGCCAAGACCGGCTAACGAGGGCCAATGAGCAGTTCTTC CASSQDRLTRANEQFF
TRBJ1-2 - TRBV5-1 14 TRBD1 TGCGCCAGCAGCACGGGAGGACAGGTCAATCGCTACACCTTC CASSTGGQVNRYTF
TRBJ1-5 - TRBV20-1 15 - TGCAGTGCTAGAGACCCTGGAGACAGATCTCAGCCCCAGCATTTT CSARDPGDRSQPQHF
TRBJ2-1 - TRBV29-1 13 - TGCAGCGTTGAGGAGGTTTCCTACAATGAGCAGTTCTTC CSVEEVSYNEQFF
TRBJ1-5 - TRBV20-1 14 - TGCAGTGCTAGAGATCTGTCACGAAATCAGCCCCAGCATTTT CSARDLSRNQPQHF
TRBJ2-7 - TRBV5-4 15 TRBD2 TGTGCCAGCAGGGGGACTAGCGGGAGTGAGTACGAGCAGTACTTC CASRGTSGSEYEQYF
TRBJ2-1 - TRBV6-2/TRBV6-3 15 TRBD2 TGTGCCAGCAGTTACCTAGCGGGGGGGGTGAATGAGCAGTTCTTC CASSYLAGGVNEQFF
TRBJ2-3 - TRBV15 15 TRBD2 TGTGCCACCAGCAGAACCGGGACTAGCATCGATACGCAGTATTTT CATSRTGTSIDTQYF
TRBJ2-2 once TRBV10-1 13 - TGCGCCAGCAGCAAAGGGGGATACGGGGAGCTGTTTTTT CASSKGGYGELFF
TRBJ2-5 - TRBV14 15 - TGTGCCAGCAGCCAACGCCTAGTAGCGGTAGAGACCCAGTACTTC CASSQRLVAVETQYF
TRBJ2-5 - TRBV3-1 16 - TGTGCCAGCAGCCAAGACTTGACAGGACTCCAAGAGACCCAGTACTTC CASSQDLTGLQETQYF
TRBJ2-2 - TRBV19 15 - TGTGCCAGTACCTTAGGGGCGTCGGGCACCGGGGAGCTGTTTTTT CASTLGASGTGELFF
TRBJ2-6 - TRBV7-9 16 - TGTGCCAGCAGCTTAGGAGACATCTCTGGGGCCAACGTCCTGACTTTC CASSLGDISGANVLTF
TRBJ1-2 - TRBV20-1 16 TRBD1 TGCAGTGCTAGAGACTCCCGACAGGGGAATAACTATGGCTACACCTTC CSARDSRQGNNYGYTF